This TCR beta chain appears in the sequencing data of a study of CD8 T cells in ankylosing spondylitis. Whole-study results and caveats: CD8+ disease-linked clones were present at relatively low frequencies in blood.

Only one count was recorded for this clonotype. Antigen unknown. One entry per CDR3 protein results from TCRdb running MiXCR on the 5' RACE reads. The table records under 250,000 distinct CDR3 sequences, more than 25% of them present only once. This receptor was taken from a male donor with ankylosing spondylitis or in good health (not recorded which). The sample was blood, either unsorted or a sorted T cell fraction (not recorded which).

The CDR3 sequence is CASGPGARSYTF. CDR3 bases: TGTGCCAGCGGCCCGGGAGCTAGGAGCTACACCTTC. The gene calls are TRBV27 and TRBJ1-2; D is unresolved. Trimming took off 8 bases at V and 9 bases at J, with 16 bases between the two ends. The CDR3 has 12 amino acids. Germline V gives CDR1 MNHEY, CDR2 SMNVEV (reference sequence).